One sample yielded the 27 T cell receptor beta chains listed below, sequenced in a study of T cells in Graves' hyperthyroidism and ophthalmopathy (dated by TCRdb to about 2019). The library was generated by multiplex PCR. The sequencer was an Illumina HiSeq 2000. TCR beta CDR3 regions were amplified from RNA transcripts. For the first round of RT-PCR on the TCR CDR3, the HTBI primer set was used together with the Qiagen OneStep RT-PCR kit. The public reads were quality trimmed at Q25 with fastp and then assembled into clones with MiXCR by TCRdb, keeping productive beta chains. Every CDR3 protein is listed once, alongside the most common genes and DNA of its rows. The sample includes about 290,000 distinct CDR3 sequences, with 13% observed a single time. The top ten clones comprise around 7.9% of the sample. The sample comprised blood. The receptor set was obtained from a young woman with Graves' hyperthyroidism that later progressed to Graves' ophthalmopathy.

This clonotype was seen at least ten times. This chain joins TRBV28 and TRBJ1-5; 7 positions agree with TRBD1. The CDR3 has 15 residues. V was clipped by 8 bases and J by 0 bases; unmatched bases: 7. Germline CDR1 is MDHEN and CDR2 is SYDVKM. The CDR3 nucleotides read TGTGCCAGCCGACACAGGGGACATAGCAATCAGCCCCAGCATTTT. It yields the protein CASRHRGHSNQPQHF.

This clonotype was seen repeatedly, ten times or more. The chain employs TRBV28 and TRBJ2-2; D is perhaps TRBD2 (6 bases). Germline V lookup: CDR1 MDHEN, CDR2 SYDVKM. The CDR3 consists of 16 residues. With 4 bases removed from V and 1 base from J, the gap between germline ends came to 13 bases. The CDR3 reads CASSSKGLLNTGELFF. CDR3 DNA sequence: TGTGCCAGCAGTTCTAAGGGACTGCTGAACACCGGGGAGCTGTTTTTT.

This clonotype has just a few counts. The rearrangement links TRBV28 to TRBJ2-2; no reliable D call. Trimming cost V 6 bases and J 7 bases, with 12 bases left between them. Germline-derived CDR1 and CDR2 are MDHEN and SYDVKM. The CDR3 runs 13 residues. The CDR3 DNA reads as TGTGCCAGCAGCCGCAAGGTTCACGGGGAGCTGTTTTTT. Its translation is CASSRKVHGELFF.

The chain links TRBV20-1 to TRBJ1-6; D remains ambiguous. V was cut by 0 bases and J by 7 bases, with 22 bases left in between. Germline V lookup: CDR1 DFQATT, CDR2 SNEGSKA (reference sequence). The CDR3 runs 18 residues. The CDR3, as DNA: TGCAGTGCTAGAGATCTTGCTCCCGGGCAGCTCCTCAATTCACCCCTCCACTTT. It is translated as CSARDLAPGQLLNSPLHF.

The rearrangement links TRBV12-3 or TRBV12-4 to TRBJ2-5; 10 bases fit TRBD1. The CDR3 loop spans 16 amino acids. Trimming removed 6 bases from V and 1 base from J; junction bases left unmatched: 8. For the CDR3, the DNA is TGTGCCAGCAGCCACCGGACAGGGGGACTCCAAGAGACCCAGTACTTC. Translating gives CASSHRTGGLQETQYF.

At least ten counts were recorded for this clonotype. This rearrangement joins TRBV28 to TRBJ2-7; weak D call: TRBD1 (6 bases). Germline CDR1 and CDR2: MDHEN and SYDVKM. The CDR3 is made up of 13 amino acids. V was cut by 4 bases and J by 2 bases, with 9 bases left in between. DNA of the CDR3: TGTGCCAGCAGTTCAGGGGTCCCCTACGAGCAGTACTTC. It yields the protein CASSSGVPYEQYF.

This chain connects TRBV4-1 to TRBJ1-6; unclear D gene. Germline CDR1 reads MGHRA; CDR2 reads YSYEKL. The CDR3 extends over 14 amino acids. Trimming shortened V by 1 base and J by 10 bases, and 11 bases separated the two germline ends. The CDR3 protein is CASSQVPGGSPLHF. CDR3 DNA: TGCGCCAGCAGCCAAGTTCCAGGAGGGTCACCCCTCCACTTT.

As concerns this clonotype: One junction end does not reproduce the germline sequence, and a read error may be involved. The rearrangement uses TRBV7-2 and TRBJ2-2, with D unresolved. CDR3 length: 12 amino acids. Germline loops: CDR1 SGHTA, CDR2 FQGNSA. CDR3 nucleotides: TGTGCCAGCAGCTTCTACACCAGGGAGCTGTTTTTT. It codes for CASSFYTRELFF.

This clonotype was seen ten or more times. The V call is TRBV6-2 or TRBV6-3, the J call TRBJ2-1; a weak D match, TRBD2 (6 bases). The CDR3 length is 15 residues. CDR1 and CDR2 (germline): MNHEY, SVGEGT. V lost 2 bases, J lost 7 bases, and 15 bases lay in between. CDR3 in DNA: TGTGCCAGCAGTTACGGACGCGGGGCCTCGAATGAGCAGTTCTTC. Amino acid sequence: CASSYGRGASNEQFF.

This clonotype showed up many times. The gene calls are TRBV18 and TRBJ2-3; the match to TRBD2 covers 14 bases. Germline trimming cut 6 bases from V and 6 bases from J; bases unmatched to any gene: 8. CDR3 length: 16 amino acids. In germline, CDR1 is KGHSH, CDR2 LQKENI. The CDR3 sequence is CASSSGLAGAGDTQYF. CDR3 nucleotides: TGTGCCAGCTCGTCGGGACTAGCGGGAGCAGGGGATACGCAGTATTTT.

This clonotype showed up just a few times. The CDR3 reads CAGGLAGISGANVLTF. In DNA form, the CDR3 reads TGTGCCGGAGGACTAGCGGGGATCTCTGGGGCCAACGTCCTGACTTTC. This chain joins TRBV6-2 or TRBV6-3 and TRBJ2-6; TRBD2 aligns across 12 bases. The germline V gene has CDR1 MNHEY and CDR2 SVGEGT. The V and J ends lost 11 bases and 0 bases, in that order; junction bases with no gene match: 5. The CDR3 totals 16 residues.

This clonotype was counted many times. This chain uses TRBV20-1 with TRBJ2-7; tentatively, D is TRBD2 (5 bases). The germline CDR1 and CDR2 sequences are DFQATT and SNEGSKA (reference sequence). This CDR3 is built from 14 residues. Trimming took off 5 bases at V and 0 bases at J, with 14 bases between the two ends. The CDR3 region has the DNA TGCAGTGCTGAACGGGATTTGCGCTCCTACGAGCAGTACTTC. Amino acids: CSAERDLRSYEQYF.

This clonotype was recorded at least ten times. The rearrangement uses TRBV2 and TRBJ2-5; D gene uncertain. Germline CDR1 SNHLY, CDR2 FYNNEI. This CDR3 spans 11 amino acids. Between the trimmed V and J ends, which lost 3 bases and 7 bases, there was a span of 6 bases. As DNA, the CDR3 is TGTGCCAGCAGTGAGTACGGGACCCAGTACTTC. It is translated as CASSEYGTQYF.

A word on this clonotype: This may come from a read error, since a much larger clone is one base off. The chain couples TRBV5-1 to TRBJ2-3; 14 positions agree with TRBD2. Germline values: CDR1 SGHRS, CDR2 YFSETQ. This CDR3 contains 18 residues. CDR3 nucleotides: TGCGCCACCAGCTTTTCTGTCCCGGGACTAGCGGGAGCAGATACGCAGTATTTT. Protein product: CATSFSVPGLAGADTQYF.

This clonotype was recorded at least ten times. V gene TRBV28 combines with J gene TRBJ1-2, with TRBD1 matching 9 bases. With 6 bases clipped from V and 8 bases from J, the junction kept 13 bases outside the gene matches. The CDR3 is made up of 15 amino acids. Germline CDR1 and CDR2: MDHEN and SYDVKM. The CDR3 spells CASSQFGTGLRGYTF. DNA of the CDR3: TGTGCCAGCAGCCAATTTGGGACAGGGTTAAGGGGCTACACCTTC.

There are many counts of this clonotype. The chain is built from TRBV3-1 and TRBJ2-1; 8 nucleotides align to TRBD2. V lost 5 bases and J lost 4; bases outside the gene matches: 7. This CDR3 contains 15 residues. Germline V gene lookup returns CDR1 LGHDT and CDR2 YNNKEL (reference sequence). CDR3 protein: CASSESGSWYNEQFF. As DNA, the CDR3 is TGTGCCAGCAGCGAAAGCGGGAGTTGGTACAATGAGCAGTTCTTC.

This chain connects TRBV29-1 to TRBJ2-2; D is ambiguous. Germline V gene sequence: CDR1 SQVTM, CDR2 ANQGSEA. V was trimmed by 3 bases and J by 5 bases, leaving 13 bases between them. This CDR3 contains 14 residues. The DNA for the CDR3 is TGCAGCGTTGAGGGCCTGGGCGTGACCGGGGAGCTGTTTTTT. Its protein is CSVEGLGVTGELFF.

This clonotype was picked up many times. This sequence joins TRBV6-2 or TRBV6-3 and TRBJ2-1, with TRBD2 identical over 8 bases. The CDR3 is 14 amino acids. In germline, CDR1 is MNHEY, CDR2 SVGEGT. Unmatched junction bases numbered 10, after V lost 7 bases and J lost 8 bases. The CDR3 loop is CASMRTSRVHEQFF. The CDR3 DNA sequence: TGTGCCAGCATGAGGACTAGCAGAGTCCATGAGCAGTTCTTC.

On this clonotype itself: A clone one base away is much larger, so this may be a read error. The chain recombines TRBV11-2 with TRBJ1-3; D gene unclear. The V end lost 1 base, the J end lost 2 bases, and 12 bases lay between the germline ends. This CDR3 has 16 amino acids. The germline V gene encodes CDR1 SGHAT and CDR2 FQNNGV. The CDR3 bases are TGTGCCAGCAGCTTAGTGATCCTAACGGCTGGAAACACCATATATTTT. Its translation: CASSLVILTAGNTIYF.

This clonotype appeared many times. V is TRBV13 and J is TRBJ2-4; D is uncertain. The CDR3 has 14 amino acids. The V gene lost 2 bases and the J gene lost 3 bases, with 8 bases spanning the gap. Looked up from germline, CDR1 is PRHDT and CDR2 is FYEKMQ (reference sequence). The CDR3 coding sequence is TGTGCCAGCAGCTTAAGGTCCGACAAAAACATTCAGTACTTC. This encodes CASSLRSDKNIQYF.

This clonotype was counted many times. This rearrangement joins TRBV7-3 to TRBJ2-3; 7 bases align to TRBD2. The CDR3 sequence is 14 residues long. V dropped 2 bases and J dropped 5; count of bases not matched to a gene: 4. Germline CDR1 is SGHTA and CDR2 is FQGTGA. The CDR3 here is CASSLAGALDTQYF. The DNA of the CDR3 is TGTGCCAGCAGCTTAGCGGGAGCCTTAGATACGCAGTATTTT.

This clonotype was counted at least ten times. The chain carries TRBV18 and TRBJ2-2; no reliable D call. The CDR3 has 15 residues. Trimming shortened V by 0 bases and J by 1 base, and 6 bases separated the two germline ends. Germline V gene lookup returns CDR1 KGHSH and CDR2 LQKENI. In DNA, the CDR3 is TGTGCCAGCTCACCACCGGAAGGGAACACCGGGGAGCTGTTTTTT. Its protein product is CASSPPEGNTGELFF.

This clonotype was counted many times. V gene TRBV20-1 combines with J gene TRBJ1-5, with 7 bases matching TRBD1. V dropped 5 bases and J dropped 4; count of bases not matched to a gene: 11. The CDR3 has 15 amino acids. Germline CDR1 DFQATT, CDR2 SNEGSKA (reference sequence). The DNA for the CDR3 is TGCAGTGCTGGGCTAGCCGGACAGGTGAATCAGCCCCAGCATTTT. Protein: CSAGLAGQVNQPQHF.

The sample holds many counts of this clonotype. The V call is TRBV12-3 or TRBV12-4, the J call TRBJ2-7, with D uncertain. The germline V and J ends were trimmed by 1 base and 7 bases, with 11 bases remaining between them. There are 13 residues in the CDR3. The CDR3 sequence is CASSLVGRWEQYF. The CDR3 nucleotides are TGTGCCAGCAGTTTAGTAGGCCGCTGGGAGCAGTACTTC.

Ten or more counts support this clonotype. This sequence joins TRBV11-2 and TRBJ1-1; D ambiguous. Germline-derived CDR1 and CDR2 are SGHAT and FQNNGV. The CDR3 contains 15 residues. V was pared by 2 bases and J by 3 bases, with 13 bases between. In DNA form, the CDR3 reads TGTGCCAGCAGCTTAAGACGATTACGTGACACTGAAGCTTTCTTT. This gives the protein CASSLRRLRDTEAFF.

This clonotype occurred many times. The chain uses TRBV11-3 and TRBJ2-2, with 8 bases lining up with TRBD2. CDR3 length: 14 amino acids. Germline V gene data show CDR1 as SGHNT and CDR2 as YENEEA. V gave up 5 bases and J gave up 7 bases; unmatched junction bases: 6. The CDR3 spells CASSAARGGGELFF. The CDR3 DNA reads TGTGCCAGCAGCGCCGCCCGGGGGGGCGGGGAGCTGTTTTTT.

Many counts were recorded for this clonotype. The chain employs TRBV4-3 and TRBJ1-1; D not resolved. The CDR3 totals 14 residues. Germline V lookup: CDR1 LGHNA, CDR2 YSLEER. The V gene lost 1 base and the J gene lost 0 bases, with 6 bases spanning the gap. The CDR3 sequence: CASSQGSMNTEAFF. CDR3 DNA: TGCGCCAGCAGCCAAGGGAGCATGAACACTGAAGCTTTCTTT.